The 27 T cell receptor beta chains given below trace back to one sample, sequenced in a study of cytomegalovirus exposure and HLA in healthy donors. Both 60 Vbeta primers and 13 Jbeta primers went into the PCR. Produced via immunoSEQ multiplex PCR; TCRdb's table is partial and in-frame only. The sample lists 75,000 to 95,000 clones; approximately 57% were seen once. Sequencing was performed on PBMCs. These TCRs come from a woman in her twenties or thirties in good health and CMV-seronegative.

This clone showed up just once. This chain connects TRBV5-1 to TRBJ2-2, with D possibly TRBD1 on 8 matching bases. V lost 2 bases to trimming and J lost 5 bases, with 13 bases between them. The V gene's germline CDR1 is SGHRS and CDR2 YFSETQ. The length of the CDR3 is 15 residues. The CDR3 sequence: CASSFDRGGTGELFF. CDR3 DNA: TGCGCCAGCAGCTTCGACAGGGGAGGGACCGGGGAGCTGTTTTTT. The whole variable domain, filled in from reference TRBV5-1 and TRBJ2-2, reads KAGVTQTPRYLIKTRGQQVTLSCSPISGHRSVSWYQQTPGQGLQFLFEYFSETQRNKGNFPGRFSGRQFSNSRSEMNVSTLELGDSALYLCASSFDRGGTGELFFGEGSRLTVL.

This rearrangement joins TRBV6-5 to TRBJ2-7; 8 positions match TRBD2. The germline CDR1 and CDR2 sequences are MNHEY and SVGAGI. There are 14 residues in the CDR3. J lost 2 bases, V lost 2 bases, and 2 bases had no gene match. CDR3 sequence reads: CASSYERGPYEQYF. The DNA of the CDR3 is TGTGCCAGCAGTTACGAGCGGGGGCCCTACGAGCAGTACTTC.

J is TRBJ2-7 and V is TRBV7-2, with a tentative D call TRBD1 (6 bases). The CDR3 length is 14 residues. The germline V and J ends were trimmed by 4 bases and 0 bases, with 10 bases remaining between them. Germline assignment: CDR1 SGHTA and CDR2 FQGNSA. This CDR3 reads CASSSPDSSYEQYF. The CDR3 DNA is TGTGCCAGCAGCTCTCCGGACAGCTCCTACGAGCAGTACTTC.

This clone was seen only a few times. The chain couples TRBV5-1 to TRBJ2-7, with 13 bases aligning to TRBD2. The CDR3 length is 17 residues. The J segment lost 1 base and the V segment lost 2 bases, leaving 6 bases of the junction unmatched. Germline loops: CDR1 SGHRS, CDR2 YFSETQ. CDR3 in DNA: TGCGCCAGCAGCTTTGGACTAGCGGGAGCGAGGTCCTACGAGCAGTACTTC. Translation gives CASSFGLAGARSYEQYF.

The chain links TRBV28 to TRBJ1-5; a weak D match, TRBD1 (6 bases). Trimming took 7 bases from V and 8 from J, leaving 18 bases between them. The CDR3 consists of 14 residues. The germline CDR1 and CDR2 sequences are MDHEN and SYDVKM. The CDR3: CASTSVGQFEPQHF. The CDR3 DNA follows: TGTGCCAGCACCTCCGTAGGACAGTTCGAGCCCCAGCATTTT.

The CDR3 here is CASRRLGSPLHF. In DNA form, the CDR3 reads TGTGCCAGCAGGAGGTTGGGTTCACCCCTCCACTTT. This sequence joins TRBV5-5 and TRBJ1-6; D is uncertain. The germline V gene has CDR1 SGHKS and CDR2 YYEKEE (reference sequence). This CDR3 is 12 amino acids long. V lost 5 bases and J 9 bases, leaving 9 bases between the germline ends.

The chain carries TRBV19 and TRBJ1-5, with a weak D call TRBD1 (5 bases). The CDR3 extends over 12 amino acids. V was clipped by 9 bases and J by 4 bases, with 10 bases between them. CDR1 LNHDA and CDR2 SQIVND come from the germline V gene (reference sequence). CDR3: CASKGPNQPQHF. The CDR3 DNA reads TGTGCCAGCAAGGGGCCAAATCAGCCCCAGCATTTT. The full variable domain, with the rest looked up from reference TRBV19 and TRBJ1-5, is DGGITQSPKYLFRKEGQNVTLSCEQNLNHDAMYWYRQDPGQGLRLIYYSQIVNDFQKGDIAEGYSVSREKKESFPLTVTSAQKNPTAFYLCASKGPNQPQHFGDGTRLSIL.

The chain's CDR3 is CASSLRSGYEQYF. The CDR3 DNA follows: TGTGCCAGCAGCCTACGATCGGGCTACGAGCAGTACTTC. This chain joins TRBV28 and TRBJ2-7; D ambiguous. Trimming shortened V by 6 bases and J by 3 bases, and 12 bases separated the two germline ends. Germline loops: CDR1 MDHEN, CDR2 SYDVKM. The CDR3 runs 13 residues.

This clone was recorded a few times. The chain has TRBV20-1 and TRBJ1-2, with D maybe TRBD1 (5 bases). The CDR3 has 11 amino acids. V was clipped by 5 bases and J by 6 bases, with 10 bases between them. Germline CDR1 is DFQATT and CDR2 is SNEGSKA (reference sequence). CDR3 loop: CSAPTGDGYTF. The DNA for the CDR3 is TGCAGTGCTCCTACAGGAGATGGCTACACCTTC.

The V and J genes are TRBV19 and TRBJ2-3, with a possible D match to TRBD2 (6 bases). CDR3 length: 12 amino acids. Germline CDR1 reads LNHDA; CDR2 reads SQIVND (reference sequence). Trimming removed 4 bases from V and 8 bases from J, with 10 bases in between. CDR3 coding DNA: TGTGCCAGTAGTACCTGGGACTTTACGCAGTATTTT. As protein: CASSTWDFTQYF.

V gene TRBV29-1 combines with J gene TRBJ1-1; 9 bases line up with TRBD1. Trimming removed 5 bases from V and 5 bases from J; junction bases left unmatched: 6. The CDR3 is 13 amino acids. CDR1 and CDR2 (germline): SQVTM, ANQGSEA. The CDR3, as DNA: TGCAGCGTTACAGGGGGCCCGGGGACTGAAGCTTTCTTT. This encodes CSVTGGPGTEAFF.

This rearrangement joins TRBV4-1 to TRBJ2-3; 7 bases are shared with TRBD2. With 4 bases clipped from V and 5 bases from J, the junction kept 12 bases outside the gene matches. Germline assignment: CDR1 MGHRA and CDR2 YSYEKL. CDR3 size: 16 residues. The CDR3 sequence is CASSLRAAAGVDTQYF. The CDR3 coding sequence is TGCGCCAGCAGCCTCCGAGCGGCGGCGGGGGTAGATACGCAGTATTTT.

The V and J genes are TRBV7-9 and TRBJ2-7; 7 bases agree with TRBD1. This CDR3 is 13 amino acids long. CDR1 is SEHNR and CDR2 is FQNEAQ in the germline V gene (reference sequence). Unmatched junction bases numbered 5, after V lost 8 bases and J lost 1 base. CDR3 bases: TGTGCCAGCCGACAGGGTCAGTCCTACGAGCAGTACTTC. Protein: CASRQGQSYEQYF.

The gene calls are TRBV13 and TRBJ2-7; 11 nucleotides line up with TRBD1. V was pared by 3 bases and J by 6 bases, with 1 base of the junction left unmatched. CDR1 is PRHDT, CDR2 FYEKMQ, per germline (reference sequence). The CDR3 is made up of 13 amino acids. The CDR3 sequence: CASSFGTGGEQYF. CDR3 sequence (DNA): TGTGCCAGCAGCTTTGGGACAGGGGGCGAGCAGTACTTC.

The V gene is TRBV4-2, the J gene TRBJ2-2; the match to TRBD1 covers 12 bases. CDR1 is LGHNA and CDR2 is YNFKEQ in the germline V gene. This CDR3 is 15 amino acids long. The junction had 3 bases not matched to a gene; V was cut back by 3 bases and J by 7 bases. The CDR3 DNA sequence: TGTGCCAGCAGCCAGGGACAGGGGGCTAGCGGGGAGCTGTTTTTT. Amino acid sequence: CASSQGQGASGELFF.

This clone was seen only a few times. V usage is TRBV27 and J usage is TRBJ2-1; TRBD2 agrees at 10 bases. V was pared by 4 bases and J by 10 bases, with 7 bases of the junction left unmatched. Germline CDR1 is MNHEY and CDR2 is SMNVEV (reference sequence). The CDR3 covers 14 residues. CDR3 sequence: CASSSASGSQEQFF. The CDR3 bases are TGTGCCAGCAGTTCGGCTAGCGGGAGTCAGGAGCAGTTCTTC.

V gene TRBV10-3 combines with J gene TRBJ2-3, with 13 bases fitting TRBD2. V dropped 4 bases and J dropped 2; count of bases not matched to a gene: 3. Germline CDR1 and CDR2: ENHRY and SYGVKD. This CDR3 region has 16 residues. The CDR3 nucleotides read TGTGCCATCAGTGGGGGACTAGCGGGAATCACAGATACGCAGTATTTT. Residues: CAISGGLAGITDTQYF.

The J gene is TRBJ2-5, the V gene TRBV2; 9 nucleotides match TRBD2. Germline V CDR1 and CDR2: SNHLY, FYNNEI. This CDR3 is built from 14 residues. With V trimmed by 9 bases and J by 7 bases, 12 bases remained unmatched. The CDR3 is CARASGDPPATQYF. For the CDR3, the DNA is TGTGCCAGGGCTAGCGGGGACCCGCCGGCGACCCAGTACTTC.

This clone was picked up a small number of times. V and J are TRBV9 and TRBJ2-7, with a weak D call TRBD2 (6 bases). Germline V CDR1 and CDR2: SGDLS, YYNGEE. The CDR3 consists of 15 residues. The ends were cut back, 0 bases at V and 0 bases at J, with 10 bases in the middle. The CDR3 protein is CASSVEAGISYEQYF. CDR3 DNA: TGTGCCAGCAGCGTAGAGGCGGGGATCTCCTACGAGCAGTACTTC. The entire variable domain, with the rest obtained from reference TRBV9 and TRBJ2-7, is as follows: DSGVTQTPKHLITATGQRVTLRCSPRSGDLSVYWYQQSLDQGLQFLIQYYNGEERAKGNILERFSAQQFPDLHSELNLSSLELGDSALYFCASSVEAGISYEQYFGPGTRLTVT.

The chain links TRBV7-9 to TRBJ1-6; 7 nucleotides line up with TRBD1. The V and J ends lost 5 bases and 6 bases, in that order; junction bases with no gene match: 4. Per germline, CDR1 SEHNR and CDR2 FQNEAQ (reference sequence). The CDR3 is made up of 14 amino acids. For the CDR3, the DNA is TGTGCCAGCAGCCAGGGACAGTTTAATTCACCCCTCCACTTT. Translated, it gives CASSQGQFNSPLHF.

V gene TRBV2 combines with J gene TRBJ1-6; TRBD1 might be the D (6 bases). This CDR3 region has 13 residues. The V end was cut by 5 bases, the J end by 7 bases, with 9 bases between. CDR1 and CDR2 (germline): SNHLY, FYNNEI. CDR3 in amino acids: CASSPRGNSPLHF. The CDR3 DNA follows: TGTGCCAGCAGTCCCAGGGGAAATTCACCCCTCCACTTT.

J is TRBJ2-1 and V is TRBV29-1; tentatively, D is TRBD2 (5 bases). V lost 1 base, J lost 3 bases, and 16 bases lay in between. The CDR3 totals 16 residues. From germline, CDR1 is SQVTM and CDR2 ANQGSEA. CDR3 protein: CSVEGSTGSNYNEQFF. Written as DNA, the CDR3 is TGCAGCGTTGAAGGTAGTACGGGATCGAACTACAATGAGCAGTTCTTC.

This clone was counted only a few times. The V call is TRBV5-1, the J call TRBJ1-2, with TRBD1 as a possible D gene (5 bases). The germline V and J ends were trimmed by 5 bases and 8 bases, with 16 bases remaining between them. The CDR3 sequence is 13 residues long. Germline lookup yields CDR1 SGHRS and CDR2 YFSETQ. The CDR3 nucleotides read TGCGCCAGCAGTCCAGACGGATCAGGGGGCTACACCTTC. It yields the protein CASSPDGSGGYTF.

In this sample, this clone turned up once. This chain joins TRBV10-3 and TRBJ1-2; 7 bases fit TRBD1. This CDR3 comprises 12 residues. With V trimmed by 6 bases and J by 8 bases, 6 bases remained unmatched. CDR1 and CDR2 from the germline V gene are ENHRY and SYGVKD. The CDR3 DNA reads TGTGCCATCAGGAAAGACAGGGACGGCTACACCTTC. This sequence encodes CAIRKDRDGYTF.

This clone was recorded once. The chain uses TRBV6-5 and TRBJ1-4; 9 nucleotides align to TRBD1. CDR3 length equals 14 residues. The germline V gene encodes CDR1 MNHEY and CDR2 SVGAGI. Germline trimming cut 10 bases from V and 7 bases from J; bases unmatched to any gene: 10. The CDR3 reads CATSGQGMSEKLFF. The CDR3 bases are TGTGCCACCTCCGGACAGGGGATGAGTGAAAAACTGTTTTTT.

The CDR3 DNA reads as TGTGCCAGCAGCTTAGCCCGGGTAGGGGGTGAGTTCTACGAGCAGTACTTC. Its translation is CASSLARVGGEFYEQYF. This sequence joins TRBV11-2 and TRBJ2-7; a possible D gene is TRBD1 (6 bases). Trimming left V 1 base short and J 3 bases short, with 19 bases between. The V gene's germline CDR1 is SGHAT and CDR2 FQNNGV. This CDR3 region has 17 residues.

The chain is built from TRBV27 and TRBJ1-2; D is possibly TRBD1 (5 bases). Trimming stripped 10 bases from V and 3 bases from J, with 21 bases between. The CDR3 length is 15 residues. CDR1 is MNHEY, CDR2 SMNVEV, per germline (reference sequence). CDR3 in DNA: TGTGCCACCACACTCAGGGCAGGGAATTACTATGGCTACACCTTC. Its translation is CATTLRAGNYYGYTF.